A single sample gave rise to the 12 T cell receptor beta chains below, sequenced in a study of quantifying T cell responses using KT2 cells. About the study: TCR alpha and beta constant-region primers primed reverse transcription of RNA.

Each cDNA got a UMI-containing oligo ligated at its 3' end. First-round PCR used 4 to 5 cycles and beta primers RC1.1 and RC1.2 covering TRBC1 and TRBC2. TCRdb re-called the UMI-ligation and nested PCR reads with MiXCR, one entry per CDR3 protein. The repertoire holds about 33,000 distinct CDR3 sequences, about 9.4% seen once, with more than 9.5% in the top ten. Sequencing was performed on PBMCs spiked with cells of the T cell clone KT2. The receptors come from a human donor.

This clonotype was counted ten times or more. The chain recombines TRBV2 with TRBJ2-1; TRBD1 might be the D (6 bases). The CDR3 sequence is 15 residues long. CDR1 is SNHLY, CDR2 FYNNEI, per germline. Trimming pared 5 bases from V and 9 bases from J, leaving 20 bases between. The CDR3 DNA reads TGTGCCAGCAGTCGCGAACAGGGCATAGTGGGTGAGCAGTTCTTC. Protein sequence: CASSREQGIVGEQFF.

This clonotype came up many times. The chain couples TRBV6-1 to TRBJ1-3; D remains ambiguous. Germline lookup yields CDR1 MNHNS and CDR2 SASEGT. The CDR3 runs to 12 residues. V was pared by 2 bases and J by 1 base, with 0 bases between. The CDR3 DNA reads as TGTGCCAGCAGTGAATCTGGAAACACCATATATTTT. Residues: CASSESGNTIYF.

The rearrangement joins TRBV20-1 to TRBJ2-7; 9 bases are a match to TRBD1. The CDR3 is 15 residues long. The V gene's germline CDR1 is DFQATT and CDR2 SNEGSKA (reference sequence). Germline trimming cut 6 bases from V and 9 bases from J; bases unmatched to any gene: 18. CDR3 residues: CSASGVDRGRSMQYF. The CDR3 DNA follows: TGCAGTGCAAGCGGCGTAGACAGGGGGAGGAGTATGCAGTACTTC.

The sample holds a few counts of this clonotype. The rearrangement uses TRBV30 and TRBJ2-1, with 8 bases that match TRBD1. Germline V gene sequence: CDR1 GTSNPN, CDR2 SVGIG (reference sequence). With V trimmed by 1 base and J by 8 bases, 10 bases remained unmatched. CDR3 length: 15 residues. The CDR3 DNA follows: TGTGCCTGGAGTGGCGACAGACAGGGGTACCATGAGCAGTTCTTC. Translating gives CAWSGDRQGYHEQFF.

This clonotype turned up a few times. V and J are TRBV11-1 and TRBJ2-6; no firm D call. V was trimmed by 5 bases and J by 2 bases, leaving 4 bases between them. Germline CDR1 and CDR2: SGHAT and FQDESV (reference sequence). This CDR3 has 13 residues. In nucleotides, the CDR3 is TGTGCCAGCAGCGAAGCTGGGGCCAACGTCCTGACTTTC. It yields the protein CASSEAGANVLTF.

At least ten counts were recorded for this clonotype. The V call is TRBV5-6, the J call TRBJ2-7, with D perhaps TRBD1 or TRBD2 (6 bases each). CDR1 and CDR2 (germline): SGHDT, YYEEEE. CDR3 length equals 17 residues. Trimming cost V 0 bases and J 3 bases, with 19 bases left between them. The CDR3 spells CASSLASGATNNYEQYF. CDR3 DNA sequence: TGTGCCAGCAGCTTGGCTTCGGGGGCCACGAATAACTACGAGCAGTACTTC.

This clonotype was found many times. The V and J genes are TRBV20-1 and TRBJ2-7, with a weak D call TRBD2 (6 bases). Germline CDR1 reads DFQATT; CDR2 reads SNEGSKA (reference sequence). Trimming stripped 3 bases from V and 4 bases from J, with 25 bases between. This CDR3 comprises 17 residues. CDR3 loop: CSASPFARDFQYYEQYF. CDR3 coding DNA: TGCAGTGCTAGTCCTTTCGCCCGGGACTTTCAATATTACGAGCAGTACTTC.

The rearrangement uses TRBV30 and TRBJ1-1; the D is unclear. The CDR3 is 12 amino acids. Trimming removed 2 bases from V and 4 bases from J, with 8 bases in between. Germline V gene sequence: CDR1 GTSNPN, CDR2 SVGIG (reference sequence). CDR3 amino acids: CAWSTGPTEAFF. CDR3 bases: TGTGCCTGGAGTACCGGTCCCACTGAAGCTTTCTTT.

The rearrangement joins TRBV27 to TRBJ2-1; D possibly corresponds to TRBD1 (5 bases). Trimming cost V 6 bases and J 8 bases, with 23 bases left between them. Germline V gene lookup returns CDR1 MNHEY and CDR2 SMNVEV (reference sequence). The CDR3 spans 16 residues. The CDR3 nucleotides read TGTGCCAGCAGCTGGATCCCAGGCCAGGGTAGGGATGAGCAGTTCTTC. It translates to CASSWIPGQGRDEQFF.

The sample holds many counts of this clonotype. The chain recombines TRBV25-1 with TRBJ2-5; D ambiguous. V was cut by 1 base and J by 6 bases, with 12 bases left in between. CDR3 length: 14 amino acids. The germline gives CDR1 MGHDK, CDR2 SYGVNS. CDR3 bases: TGTGCCAGCAGTGAATTGGTAGGGCCGAAGACCCAGTACTTC. It specifies CASSELVGPKTQYF. Full variable domain (missing parts from reference TRBV25-1 and TRBJ2-5): EADIYQTPRYLVIGTGKKITLECSQTMGHDKMYWYQQDPGMELHLIHYSYGVNSTEKGDLSSESTVSRIRTEHFPLTLESARPSHTSQYLCASSELVGPKTQYFGPGTRLLVL.

This clonotype was seen more than once but under ten times. The chain recombines TRBV4-2 with TRBJ1-4; D gene ambiguous. Germline loops: CDR1 LGHNA, CDR2 YNFKEQ. The CDR3 extends over 16 amino acids. V was trimmed by 5 bases and J by 4 bases, leaving 17 bases between them. The CDR3 loop is CASSSLVGTLNEKLFF. CDR3 sequence (DNA): TGTGCCAGCAGCAGTTTGGTTGGCACCCTTAATGAAAAACTGTTTTTT.

This clonotype appeared many times. The rearrangement joins TRBV9 to TRBJ2-1; D ambiguous. The V gene's germline CDR1 is SGDLS and CDR2 YYNGEE. The CDR3 is 21 residues long. Trimming stripped 1 base from V and 5 bases from J, with 31 bases between. CDR3 DNA: TGTGCCAGCAGCGTACGCCCACTCAAGCAGCGTCACGAACGGGCTGACAATGAGCAGTTCTTC. Protein sequence: CASSVRPLKQRHERADNEQFF. Combining the CDR3 with reference TRBV9 and TRBJ2-1 gives the whole variable domain DSGVTQTPKHLITATGQRVTLRCSPRSGDLSVYWYQQSLDQGLQFLIQYYNGEERAKGNILERFSAQQFPDLHSELNLSSLELGDSALYFCASSVRPLKQRHERADNEQFFGPGTRLTVL.